What follows are 14 T cell receptor beta chains derived from one specimen sequenced in a study of blood T cell repertoires in COVID-19. Generated by immunoSEQ multiplex PCR, the TCRdb table keeps only in-frame clones and is missing some. The top ten clones hold more than 5% of a sample with 200,000 to 300,000 clones, more than 80% of them seen once. What was sequenced was peripheral blood. The origin of the receptors is a human donor in a cohort sampled during active COVID-19.

The DNA of the CDR3 is TGTGCCAGCAGCCCCCCAGCGACTGAGCAGTTCTTC. Translated, it gives CASSPPATEQFF. The chain links TRBV9 to TRBJ2-1; D gene ambiguous. V dropped 4 bases and J dropped 9 bases, with 11 bases sitting between them. Per germline, CDR1 SGDLS and CDR2 YYNGEE. The length of the CDR3 is 12 residues.

This clone was seen once. The genes are TRBV5-1 and TRBJ1-1, with TRBD1 identical over 7 bases. Germline trimming cut 4 bases from V and 1 base from J; bases unmatched to any gene: 13. This CDR3 spans 17 amino acids. Germline V CDR1 and CDR2: SGHRS, YFSETQ. The CDR3 loop reads CASSLGTALNSNTEAFF. CDR3 DNA sequence: TGCGCCAGCAGCCTAGGGACAGCGCTGAATTCGAACACTGAAGCTTTCTTT. Drawing the rest from reference TRBV5-1 and TRBJ1-1, the complete variable domain is KAGVTQTPRYLIKTRGQQVTLSCSPISGHRSVSWYQQTPGQGLQFLFEYFSETQRNKGNFPGRFSGRQFSNSRSEMNVSTLELGDSALYLCASSLGTALNSNTEAFFGQGTRLTVV.

This clone was picked up a small number of times. V usage is TRBV15 and J usage is TRBJ1-4, with D maybe TRBD1 (6 bases). The CDR3 loop spans 15 amino acids. V dropped 0 bases and J dropped 8 bases, with 13 bases sitting between them. Germline values: CDR1 LNHNV, CDR2 YYDKDF (reference sequence). CDR3 coding DNA: TGTGCCACCAGCAGAGATGGGTATAGGGGGGAAAAACTGTTTTTT. The encoded protein is CATSRDGYRGEKLFF. Full variable domain (rest looked up from reference TRBV15 and TRBJ1-4): DAMVIQNPRYQVTQFGKPVTLSCSQTLNHNVMYWYQQKSSQAPKLLFHYYDKDFNNEADTPDNFQSRRPNTSFCFLDIRSPGLGDTAMYLCATSRDGYRGEKLFFGSGTQLSVL.

The V call is TRBV3-1 (or the pseudogene TRBV3-2), the J call TRBJ1-1; no clear D gene. Between the trimmed V and J ends, which lost 4 bases and 5 bases, there was a span of 8 bases. The CDR3 runs 12 residues. The germline V gene encodes CDR1 LGHDT and CDR2 YNNKEL (reference sequence). The CDR3, as DNA: TGTGCCAGCAGCCTCCGGCGGACTGAAGCTTTCTTT. Protein product: CASSLRRTEAFF.

In DNA form, the CDR3 reads TGTGCCAGCAGTGAAACGGGACAGTATAATGAAAAACTGTTTTTT. This gives the protein CASSETGQYNEKLFF. This sequence joins TRBV6-1 and TRBJ1-4, with 7 bases fitting TRBD1. This CDR3 is built from 15 residues. In germline, CDR1 is MNHNS, CDR2 SASEGT. Trimming cost V 2 bases and J 4 bases; bases outside gene matches: 4.

This clone has ten or more counts. The genes are TRBV7-9 and TRBJ2-5; unclear D gene. With 0 bases removed from V and 7 bases from J, the gap between germline ends came to 18 bases. CDR1 is SEHNR, CDR2 FQNEAQ, per germline (reference sequence). The CDR3 totals 16 residues. The CDR3, as DNA: TGTGCCAGCAGCTTAGCGGTTCCGACCTCAGGCCGGACCCAGTACTTC. Its translation: CASSLAVPTSGRTQYF.

The V gene is TRBV3-1 (or the pseudogene TRBV3-2), the J gene TRBJ2-1; D remains ambiguous. The length of the CDR3 is 14 residues. CDR1 LGHDT and CDR2 YNNKEL come from the germline V gene (reference sequence). The V end was cut by 4 bases, the J end by 6 bases, with 13 bases between. CDR3 in DNA: TGTGCCAGCAGCCTATGGTCTGACTCCAATGAGCAGTTCTTC. The encoded protein is CASSLWSDSNEQFF.

The J gene is TRBJ2-1, the V gene TRBV29-1; 8 nucleotides align to TRBD2. The V segment lost 7 bases and the J segment 9 bases; nucleotides outside the gene matches: 14. Germline CDR1 is SQVTM and CDR2 is ANQGSEA. CDR3 length: 14 amino acids. CDR3 in amino acids: CSARNSGGPGEQFF. The CDR3 bases are TGCAGCGCCAGAAACTCGGGAGGGCCGGGTGAGCAGTTCTTC.

The chain combines TRBV5-4 with TRBJ1-1; D is perhaps TRBD1 (5 bases). This CDR3 has 15 amino acids. Germline V gene data show CDR1 as SGHNT and CDR2 as YYREEE (reference sequence). V shed 7 bases and J shed 0 bases, with 16 bases lying between them. The CDR3 here is CASAPYGGMNTEAFF. The CDR3, as DNA: TGTGCCAGCGCTCCGTACGGGGGTATGAACACTGAAGCTTTCTTT. The whole variable domain, filled in from reference TRBV5-4 and TRBJ1-1, reads ETGVTQSPTHLIKTRGQQVTLRCSSQSGHNTVSWYQQALGQGPQFIFQYYREEENGRGNFPPRFSGLQFPNYSSELNVNALELDDSALYLCASAPYGGMNTEAFFGQGTRLTVV.

This clone was recorded at least ten times. The chain has TRBV19 and TRBJ2-6, with 8 nucleotides matching TRBD1. The CDR3 sequence is 16 residues long. The V and J ends lost 6 bases and 0 bases, in that order; junction bases with no gene match: 4. Germline V lookup: CDR1 LNHDA, CDR2 SQIVND (reference sequence). The CDR3 DNA reads as TGTGCCAGTAGCAGGGACAGGAGCTCTGGGGCCAACGTCCTGACTTTC. Encoded protein: CASSRDRSSGANVLTF.

V usage is TRBV6-5 and J usage is TRBJ1-5; the D gene is possibly TRBD1 (5 bases). V lost 6 bases and J 5 bases, leaving 14 bases between the germline ends. The CDR3 sequence is 14 residues long. Germline lookup yields CDR1 MNHEY and CDR2 SVGAGI. The CDR3 coding sequence is TGTGCCAGCAGACCACTCGGGGGATATCAGCCCCAGCATTTT. Encoded protein: CASRPLGGYQPQHF.

V gene TRBV3-1 (or the pseudogene TRBV3-2) combines with J gene TRBJ2-3; 15 bases are a match to TRBD2. The CDR3 is 16 amino acids. Germline CDR1 reads LGHDT; CDR2 reads YNNKEL (reference sequence). Trimming removed 2 bases from V and 4 bases from J; junction bases left unmatched: 1. CDR3 protein: CASSQRTSGGADTQYF. The CDR3 coding sequence is TGTGCCAGCAGCCAACGGACTAGCGGGGGGGCAGATACGCAGTATTTT.

This chain uses TRBV5-1 with TRBJ2-3, with 9 bases fitting TRBD2. V was pared by 5 bases and J by 0 bases, with 4 bases of the junction left unmatched. This CDR3 contains 15 residues. The germline CDR1 and CDR2 sequences are SGHRS and YFSETQ. The CDR3 nucleotides are TGCGCCAGCAGATCTAGCGGGGATAGCACAGATACGCAGTATTTT. This encodes CASRSSGDSTDTQYF.

The V gene is TRBV6-5, the J gene TRBJ1-1, with a possible D match to TRBD1 (5 bases). Germline V gives CDR1 MNHEY, CDR2 SVGAGI. The CDR3 loop spans 13 amino acids. V lost 7 bases and J 1 base, leaving 10 bases between the germline ends. This CDR3 reads CASKDTRNTEAFF. The DNA for the CDR3 is TGTGCCAGCAAGGACACCCGGAACACTGAAGCTTTCTTT.